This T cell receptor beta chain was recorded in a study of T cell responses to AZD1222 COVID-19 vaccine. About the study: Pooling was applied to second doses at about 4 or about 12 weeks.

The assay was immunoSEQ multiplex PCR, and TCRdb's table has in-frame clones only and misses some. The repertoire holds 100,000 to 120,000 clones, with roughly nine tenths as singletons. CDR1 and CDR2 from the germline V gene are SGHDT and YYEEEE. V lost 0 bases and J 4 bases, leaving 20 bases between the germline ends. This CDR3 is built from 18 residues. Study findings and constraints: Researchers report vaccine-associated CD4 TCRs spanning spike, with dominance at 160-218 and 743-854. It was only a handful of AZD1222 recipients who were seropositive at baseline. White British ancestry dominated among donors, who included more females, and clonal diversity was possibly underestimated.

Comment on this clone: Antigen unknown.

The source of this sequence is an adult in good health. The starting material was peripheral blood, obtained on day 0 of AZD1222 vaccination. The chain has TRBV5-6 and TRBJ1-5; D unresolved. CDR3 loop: CASSLGPSGPVNNQPQHF. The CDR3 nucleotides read TGTGCCAGCAGCTTGGGCCCCTCTGGTCCAGTAAATAATCAGCCCCAGCATTTT.